The rows below give T cell receptor beta chains drawn from one sample of a study of cytotoxic CD8 clonotypes in ibrutinib-treated CLL. Assay used: immunoSEQ multiplex PCR; TCRdb lists only in-frame clones, some missing. The sample has over 250,000 clones; roughly three quarters are singletons. Source: PBMCs, taken at disease progression, from a patient treated with ibrutinib. These receptors were obtained from a human donor with chronic lymphocytic leukemia. Each CDR3 is given with its conserved first and last residue. D genes are given only for firm matches. Clone size is not always given. Where it is, it says once, few, many or a class for expanded clones.

J gene	clone size	V gene	D gene	CDR3 protein	CDR3 DNA
TRBJ2-5	-	TRBV7-8	-	CASSRAGETQYF	TGTGCCAGCAGCAGAGCAGGGGAGACCCAGTACTTC
TRBJ1-6	-	TRBV5-1	-	CASSSRGQNSPLHF	TGCGCCAGCAGCTCACGGGGCCAAAATTCACCCCTCCACTTT
TRBJ2-3	-	TRBV4-1	TRBD2	CASSQESSGGRVDTQYF	TGCGCCAGCAGCCAAGAAAGTTCGGGAGGAAGGGTAGATACGCAGTATTTT
TRBJ1-3	-	TRBV6-4	-	CASNWGPGITGNTIYF	TGTGCCAGCAACTGGGGCCCGGGGATTACTGGAAACACCATATATTTT
TRBJ2-7	-	TRBV7-9	TRBD1	CASTAGGYEQYF	TGTGCCAGCACCGCAGGGGGCTACGAGCAGTACTTC
TRBJ1-2	-	TRBV5-1	-	CASSPDQGLPGYTF	TGCGCCAGCAGCCCGGACCAAGGGTTACCTGGCTACACCTTC
TRBJ2-1	-	TRBV15	TRBD2	CATSRDRGGRTYNEQFF	TGTGCCACCAGCAGAGATCGGGGCGGGAGAACCTACAATGAGCAGTTCTTC
TRBJ2-7	few	TRBV5-6	-	CASSFGASYEQYF	TGTGCCAGCAGCTTCGGAGCCTCCTACGAGCAGTACTTC
TRBJ2-5	-	TRBV7-9	-	CASSLVRETQYF	TGTGCCAGCAGCTTAGTCAGGGAGACCCAGTACTTC
TRBJ2-7	-	TRBV5-6	-	CASRALGTTYEQYF	TGTGCCAGCAGGGCACTGGGTACCACCTACGAGCAGTACTTC
TRBJ1-6	-	TRBV6-5	-	CASRGPNSPLHF	TGTGCCAGCAGAGGACCAAATTCACCCCTCCACTTT
TRBJ2-7	-	TRBV29-1	TRBD2	CSAKTGLATYEQYF	TGCAGCGCGAAAACTGGACTAGCGACTTACGAGCAGTACTTC
TRBJ2-1	-	TRBV29-1	-	CSVGDSYNEQFF	TGCAGCGTTGGAGACAGCTACAATGAGCAGTTCTTC
TRBJ2-1	-	TRBV7-3	-	CASSLKGGLYNEQFF	TGTGCCAGCAGCTTAAAGGGGGGTCTTTACAATGAGCAGTTCTTC
TRBJ1-3	few	TRBV7-9	-	CASSAGRSSGNTIYF	TGTGCCAGCAGCGCGGGACGGAGCTCTGGAAACACCATATATTTT
TRBJ2-3	-	TRBV7-2	TRBD2	CASSWGSGRGVTDTQYF	TGTGCCAGCAGCTGGGGTAGCGGGAGGGGAGTTACCGATACGCAGTATTTT
TRBJ1-2	once	TRBV29-1	-	CSVPGGYGYTF	TGCAGCGTTCCTGGGGGGTACGGCTACACCTTC
TRBJ1-2	-	TRBV28	-	CAGSIGQPYGYTF	TGTGCCGGATCGATAGGACAGCCCTATGGCTACACCTTC
TRBJ2-1	-	TRBV6-5	-	CGSSRFGPYNEQFF	TGTGGGTCTAGCAGGTTTGGGCCCTACAATGAGCAGTTCTTC
TRBJ2-7	-	TRBV6-6	TRBD2	CATGLAGGAYEQYF	TGTGCCACCGGGCTAGCGGGAGGAGCCTACGAGCAGTACTTC
TRBJ2-1	few	TRBV7-8	-	CASSFRHNEQFF	TGTGCCAGCAGCTTCCGACACAATGAGCAGTTCTTC
TRBJ2-7	-	TRBV7-2	TRBD1	CASSEISGQSSYEQYF	TGTGCCAGCAGCGAAATTTCGGGACAGTCCTCCTACGAGCAGTACTTC
TRBJ1-1	-	TRBV2	TRBD1	CASSEVGQGEAFF	TGTGCCAGCAGTGAAGTGGGACAGGGTGAAGCTTTCTTT
TRBJ1-1	few	TRBV7-6	-	CASSLDTYTPEAFF	TGTGCCAGCAGCTTAGATACATACACGCCTGAAGCTTTCTTT
TRBJ2-2	-	TRBV15	-	CATSRDPTLLELFF	TGTGCCACCAGCAGAGATCCGACCCTACTAGAGCTGTTTTTT
TRBJ1-2	few	TRBV7-3	-	CASSLEGRDGYTF	TGTGCCAGCAGCTTAGAAGGGCGGGATGGCTACACCTTC
TRBJ1-1	few	TRBV27	-	CASSLGRYTEAFF	TGTGCCAGCAGTTTGGGTCGGTACACTGAAGCTTTCTTT
TRBJ1-1	-	TRBV4-1	-	CASSQGLQRRNTEAFF	TGCGCCAGCAGCCAAGGTCTCCAGAGGAGGAACACTGAAGCTTTCTTT
TRBJ2-5	-	TRBV5-1	-	CASSLTRSGVETQYF	TGCGCCAGCAGCTTGACCCGTTCGGGGGTGGAGACCCAGTACTTC
TRBJ1-2	-	TRBV4-1	TRBD1	CASSQPHRGVDYGYTF	TGCGCCAGCAGCCAACCACACAGGGGAGTAGACTATGGCTACACCTTC
TRBJ1-5	-	TRBV9	TRBD1	CASSRDRGSNQPQHF	TGTGCCAGCAGCAGGGACAGGGGTAGCAATCAGCCCCAGCATTTT
TRBJ1-1	-	TRBV19	-	CASSTPSDRLMNTEAFF	TGTGCCAGTAGTACCCCCAGCGACCGCCTTATGAACACTGAAGCTTTCTTT
TRBJ1-1	-	TRBV5-1	TRBD1	CASSPPAGRGPHMNTEAFF	TGCGCCAGCAGCCCCCCGGCCGGCAGGGGGCCGCACATGAACACTGAAGCTTTCTTT